Included here is one T cell receptor beta chain sequence, with context. The antigen it binds to is not known. The cohort was made up of hundreds of healthy bone marrow donors. At the time of sampling, all cohort members were nominally healthy, though unrecorded immune exposures were likely present. The donor was CMV seropositive and was included in the group of 250 to 300 seropositive cohort members. A peripheral blood sample was collected from each donor, and TCR beta sequencing was performed on peripheral blood mononuclear cells. The Qiagen DNeasy Blood Extraction Kit was used to extract genomic DNA from the blood cell samples. This record belongs to a study of cytomegalovirus exposure and HLA in healthy donors (dated by TCRdb to the late 2010s). Regarding the study in general: An earlier analysis of roughly 570 of the donors reported approximately 260 Gb of sequence data and 90 million to 120 million unique TCR beta sequences obtained from around 190 million T cells. High-throughput TCR immunosequencing, statistical association of individual TCRs with disease status, and machine learning were combined to predict cytomegalovirus infection status. HLA typing included class I and class II loci at four-digit resolution. Across approximately 400 genotyped donors of the cohort, an average of about 200,000 unique TCR beta nucleotide sequences per donor were sequenced, and roughly 18% of those sequences were non-productive. Along with the approximately 650-subject first cohort, a separate validation cohort of approximately 110 different subjects was used. Typing coverage differed by locus: A, B, C, DRB1 and DQB1 were typed in roughly 620-640 donors, DQA1 in 522, DPA1 in 606, and DPB1 in approximately 450. A later analysis re-analyzed previously published TCR beta repertoires from 600 to 850 donors and added high-resolution HLA genotyping to study TCR occurrence patterns. The study aimed to test whether signatures of past pathogen exposure could be identified by cataloging public T cell receptors. The study used immunosequencing to profile the T cell repertoires of around 600 subjects and linked those repertoires to cytomegalovirus serostatus. All discovery cohort repertoires had been generated on a single sequencing platform. An earlier analysis of fewer than 700 of the donors applied high-throughput TCR beta sequencing to assess whether each TCR beta V gene segment acted as functional or pseudogenic. Rather than using new phenotypic data, the later analysis identified candidate immune exposures from TCR beta sequences and from how often those sequences occurred across donors. A later genetic analysis used genome-wide SNP genotypes for about 60% of the 666 donors, treating that subset as a discovery cohort. Of the 300 to 500 genotyped donors, roughly 80% were placed in the genetic ancestry cluster associated with self-reported Caucasian donors. Roughly 300 gigabases of sequencing data and around 88 million unique TCR sequences made up an early release that covered approximately 650 HLA-typed donors. About five DR-DQ haplotypes were treated as single units for association and clustering because of strong linkage in the cohort. Donor age, sex, ethnicity and CMV serostatus were compiled together with the repertoire data.

Library method: the immunoSEQ multiplex PCR assay. The multiplex PCR relied on a mix of 60 forward primers for TCR Vbeta segments and 13 reverse primers for TCR Jbeta segments. The CDR3 region of rearranged TCR beta genes was amplified from genomic DNA by a multiplex PCR assay. Amplified TCR beta libraries were sequenced as 87-base-pair reads on the Illumina HiSeq System. The authors' pipeline ran thus. In a later analysis, roughly 80 million unique TCR beta chains were counted across the 500 to 850 repertoires, and approximately 9.9 million of these chains were shared by at least two donors. A nearest-neighbor algorithm error-corrected the raw reads and collapsed the reads into unique sequences, merging closely related sequences to remove PCR and sequencing errors. To assign V, D and J gene segments, CDR3 sequences were aligned to IMGT reference sequences. For a sequence to be retained, a match of at least six nucleotides was required to both a V gene segment and a J gene segment. A rearrangement counted as productive if the CDR3 had no stop codons and remained in frame with V and J, and every other rearrangement counted as non-productive. Following IMGT convention, CDR3 was defined as the stretch from the second conserved V-encoded cysteine to the conserved J-encoded phenylalanine. The earlier analysis of 500 to 600 of the donors excluded sequences that lacked an unambiguous match to a single V gene segment. In an earlier analysis of some 590 of the donors, V segments were called functional above 56.7% productive rearrangements and were called segregating when the between-donor standard deviation exceeded 5%. A statistical classification framework was built for diagnosing cytomegalovirus status from the catalog of TCR beta chain sequences. V and J gene assignment, in a later analysis, came from comparing TCR nucleotide sequences with IMGT/GENE-DB human TR gene sequences. The TCRdist pipeline was used in a later analysis to assign CDR3 sequences and most-parsimonious VDJ recombination scenarios. A later analysis defined each TCR beta chain by its CDR3 amino acid sequence plus V-gene family, and excluded reads lacking a unique V-gene family. To address suspected cross-contamination and a sequencing artifact, a later analysis removed over 500 highly shared, low-generation-probability nucleotide sequences. In a later analysis, a clonal expansion index for each public chain was calculated from normalized within-repertoire ranks of inferred template counts. In a later analysis, generation probabilities were computed with a VDJ recombination model fitted to out-of-frame rearrangements, and the resulting probabilities were checked against IGoR. In a later analysis, TCR-TCR, TCR-HLA and TCR-CMV co-occurrence was scored with hypergeometric tests, and a repertoire-size bias correction was applied to TCR pairs. In a later analysis, false discovery rates were estimated by permuting HLA or CMV assignments 20 times. A later analysis grouped co-occurring TCRs with DBSCAN, adding TCRdist sequence similarity when clustering within HLA-allele-positive subsets. For co-occurrence clustering, repertoires with fewer than 30,000 or more than 120,000 public chains were excluded, along with roughly five repertoires with anomalous nucleotide sharing. Here the immuneACCESS table is served through TCRdb, limited to in-frame sequences with V and J called. Missing clones are a known gap in these copies; in checked studies unresolved V genes cover under half, and the rest lacks a known reason. V, J and clone size are those of that table, while D and trimming were read from the DNA. This sample's listing comprises about 170,000 clones. The ten top clones hold approximately 0.72% of the sample.

Study-wide conclusions, independent of this receptor: Compared with equally common non-associated chains, HLA-associated TCR beta chains in a later analysis were more clonally expanded and had lower generation probabilities. Specific HLA alleles were associated with 15,000 to 20,000 TCR beta sequences at a false discovery rate of 0.05 in a later analysis. Correlated functional status among segregating V segments might reflect linkage disequilibrium, but an unknown experimental factor could not be ruled out. The study listed 150 to 200 TCR beta chains as associated with cytomegalovirus. Roughly uniform sequencing depth across donors was assumed in presence/absence analyses, although this assumption may not hold. Broadly in line with IMGT annotations, most TCR beta V segments showed up in productive rearrangements about 87% or about 30% of the time in an earlier analysis of several hundred of the donors. A later analysis reported that several top co-occurrence clusters appeared linked to parvovirus B19, influenza, CMV and Epstein-Barr virus. This cohort had only TCR beta chains sequenced, and the lack of alpha or paired-chain data limited which features could be detected. Most TCR sequences were observed very rarely across donors, whereas some public TCRs were present in many individuals. For the cohort, immune exposure information was limited to CMV serostatus. Most CMV-associated TCR beta chains appeared to be HLA-restricted in a later analysis, and the HLA associations seemed to be driven largely by CMV exposure. It was suggested by the authors that the approach could potentially be generalized to other disease states and immunological phenotypes. Because counts were too low, some 17 rarely observed V segments, including chromosome 9 orphons, were left out of the earlier analysis of some 640 of the donors. According to a later genetic analysis, donors in an Asian-associated ancestry cluster had fewer N-insertions in productive TCRs than the roughly 660-donor mean. A further reported finding was that TCR beta sequences accurately predicted the HLA-A and HLA-B alleles for most subjects in the first cohort. In both the original and validation cohorts, the classifier was reported to diagnose cytomegalovirus status with high specificity and sensitivity. In vitro tests confirmed that a few of the cytomegalovirus-associated TCR beta chains recognize cytomegalovirus antigens. In a later analysis, the rate of TCR association differed among HLA loci, with DRB1 alleles having the most associated TCRs and HLA-C alleles having the fewest. An association between a missense DCLRE1C variant and V-gene and J-gene trimming of TCR beta chains was found in a later genetic analysis and replicated in an independent cohort. HLA typing was unavailable for some donors at each locus, so association tests used only the typed subset. A group of highly shared sequence variants was considered likely to be a technical artifact of the sequencing pipeline. The 87-base-pair reads could not distinguish some IMGT-functional V segments, including TRBV6-2 and TRBV6-3, so those segments were excluded. When HLA alleles, especially DR and DQ, strongly co-occurred, TCR associations were difficult to assign to individual alleles.

The CDR3 runs 13 amino acids, cysteine and phenylalanine included. Here the CDR3 DNA is all that survives: 39 bases in frame from base 1. The trim is 0 bases for V and 8 bases for J, with a gap of 10 bases between the germline ends. The germline V gene encodes CDR1 MGHRA and CDR2 YSYEKL. Sample: PBMCs. The source is a woman aged 18 to 35 in good health and CMV-seropositive. Here the chain combines TRBV4-1 and TRBJ1-2; the D gene cannot be resolved reliably. The CDR3: CASSQEEGRGYTF. The nucleotide sequence reads as follows: TGCGCCAGCAGCCAAGAGGAGGGTCGGGGCTACACCTTC.